The entry below gives a single TCR beta chain sequence along with its context. V shed 4 bases and J shed 2 bases, with 12 bases lying between them. From germline, CDR1 is MNHEY and CDR2 SVGAGI. The CDR3 runs 14 residues. This record comes from a study of blood T cell repertoires in COVID-19. The assay was immunoSEQ multiplex PCR, and TCRdb's table has in-frame clones only and misses some. The table includes around 400,000 clones, roughly nine tenths detected once. This chain joins TRBV6-5 and TRBJ2-7; D is possibly TRBD2 (7 bases). The sequenced sample was PBMCs or T cells enriched from blood (not recorded which). This clonotype was obtained from a woman aged 40 to 50 who had been exposed to COVID-19. The CDR3 loop reads CASSLGGGPYEQYF. The CDR3, as DNA: TGTGCCAGCAGTTTGGGAGGGGGACCCTACGAGCAGTACTTC.